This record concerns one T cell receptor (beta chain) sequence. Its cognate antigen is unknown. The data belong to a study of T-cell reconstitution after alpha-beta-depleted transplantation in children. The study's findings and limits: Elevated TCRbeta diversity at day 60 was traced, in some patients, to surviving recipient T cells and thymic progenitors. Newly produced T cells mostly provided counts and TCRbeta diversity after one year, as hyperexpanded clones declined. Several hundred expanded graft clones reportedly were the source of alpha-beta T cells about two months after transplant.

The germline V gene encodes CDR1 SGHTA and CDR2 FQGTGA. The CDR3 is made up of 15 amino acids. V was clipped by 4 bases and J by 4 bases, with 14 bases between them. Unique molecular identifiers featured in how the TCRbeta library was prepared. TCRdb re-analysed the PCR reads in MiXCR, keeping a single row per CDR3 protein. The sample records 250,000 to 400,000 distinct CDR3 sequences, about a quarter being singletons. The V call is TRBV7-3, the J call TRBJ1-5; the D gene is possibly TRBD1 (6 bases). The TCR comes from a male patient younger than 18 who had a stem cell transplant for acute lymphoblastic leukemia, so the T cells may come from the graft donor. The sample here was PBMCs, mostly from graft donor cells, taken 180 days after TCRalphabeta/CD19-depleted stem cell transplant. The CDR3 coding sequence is TGTGCCAGCAGCTCCTGGGGGGGCCCGAATCAGCCCCAGCATTTT. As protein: CASSSWGGPNQPQHF. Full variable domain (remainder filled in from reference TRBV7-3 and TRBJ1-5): GAGVSQTPSNKVTEKGKYVELRCDPISGHTALYWYRQSLGQGPEFLIYFQGTGAADDSGLPNDRFFAVRPEGSVSTLKIQRTERGDSAVYLCASSSWGGPNQPQHFGDGTRLSIL.